One and the same sample provided the 8 T cell receptor beta chains below, sequenced in a study of T cell responses to AZD1222 COVID-19 vaccine. The repertoire was sequenced with immunoSEQ multiplex PCR; TCRdb's copy has only in-frame clones and lacks some. The table records over 150,000 clones, 85% to 95% of them present only once. The input for sequencing was peripheral blood, taken 28 days after the second AZD1222 dose. The source of these receptors is an adult who received the AZD1222 COVID-19 vaccine.

This clone was recorded once. J is TRBJ1-2 and V is TRBV2, with D maybe TRBD1 (6 bases). CDR3 length equals 19 residues. Trimming shortened V by 10 bases and J by 8 bases, and 38 bases separated the two germline ends. In germline, CDR1 is SNHLY, CDR2 FYNNEI. The CDR3 DNA reads as TGTGCCACCCACGGCGACGGGAGACAGGCGAGCTCTCGGGATCGGGGCTACACCTTC. It is translated as CATHGDGRQASSRDRGYTF.

The chain joins TRBV19 to TRBJ1-5; the D gene is possibly TRBD1 (6 bases). Between the trimmed V and J ends, which lost 5 bases and 0 bases, there was a span of 8 bases. CDR1 and CDR2 from the germline V gene are LNHDA and SQIVND (reference sequence). This CDR3 spans 14 amino acids. CDR3 loop: CASSARGSNQPQHF. DNA of the CDR3: TGTGCCAGTAGTGCCAGGGGTAGCAATCAGCCCCAGCATTTT.

In its sample, this clone was seen a few times. The CDR3 region has the DNA TGCGCCAGCAGCCAGTGGGGACAGGGACCTCAAGAGACCCAGTACTTC. It translates to CASSQWGQGPQETQYF. The chain uses TRBV5-1 and TRBJ2-5, with 9 bases aligning to TRBD1. Trimming removed 4 bases from V and 2 bases from J; junction bases left unmatched: 9. The CDR3 is 16 residues long. Germline V gene data show CDR1 as SGHRS and CDR2 as YFSETQ.

The CDR3 spells CASSNPPAGNYYNSPLHF. In DNA form, the CDR3 reads TGTGCCAGCAGCAACCCCCCGGCGGGGAATTATTATAATTCACCCCTCCACTTT. This chain uses TRBV7-9 with TRBJ1-6; no reliable D call. The CDR3 is 18 amino acids. Trimming took 5 bases from V and 4 from J, leaving 21 bases between them. CDR1 SEHNR and CDR2 FQNEAQ come from the germline V gene (reference sequence).

The rearrangement joins TRBV7-9 to TRBJ2-3; D may be TRBD2 (6 bases). Trimming stripped 5 bases from V and 2 bases from J, with 17 bases between. The germline CDR1 and CDR2 sequences are SEHNR and FQNEAQ (reference sequence). This CDR3 comprises 16 residues. The CDR3 DNA sequence: TGTGCCAGCAGCGCCTTTGGAGGGCGTTCCACAGATACGCAGTATTTT. Protein sequence: CASSAFGGRSTDTQYF.

This clone was picked up a small number of times. V usage is TRBV11-3 and J usage is TRBJ1-1, with D maybe TRBD1 (6 bases). Germline V gives CDR1 SGHNT, CDR2 YENEEA. There are 14 residues in the CDR3. V was shortened by 5 bases and J by 2 bases, with 12 bases between the two germline ends. The CDR3 region is CASSKGHQNTEAFF. Written as DNA, the CDR3 is TGTGCCAGCAGCAAGGGACACCAAAACACTGAAGCTTTCTTT.

The chain carries TRBV30 and TRBJ2-7; no clear D. The germline CDR1 and CDR2 sequences are GTSNPN and SVGIG (reference sequence). Trimming removed 1 base from V and 1 base from J, with 8 bases in between. The CDR3 contains 13 residues. CDR3: CAWSGIGSYEQYF. The CDR3 region has the DNA TGTGCCTGGAGTGGGATAGGATCCTACGAGCAGTACTTC.

A single count supports this clone. The V and J genes are TRBV7-3 and TRBJ1-2; D is perhaps TRBD1 (5 bases). The CDR3 has 15 amino acids. Germline assignment: CDR1 SGHTA and CDR2 FQGTGA. Trimming removed 4 bases from V and 8 bases from J, with 20 bases in between. This CDR3 reads CASSSTPGITGGYTF. In DNA, the CDR3 is TGTGCCAGCAGCTCCACTCCAGGGATAACCGGCGGCTACACCTTC.